The 19 T cell receptor beta chains reported below all come from one sample, sequenced in a study of Ad26.COV2.S vaccination and SARS-CoV-2 variants. Sequencing used immunoSEQ multiplex PCR; TCRdb keeps in-frame clones, though not all of them. Of about 680,000 clones listed, roughly 90% are singletons. Noted treatment: some 20 received Ad26.COV2.S at low or high dose, single or two shots; several received placebo; per-sample allocation not given. Sampling happened 63 days after the first vaccine or placebo injection. The specimen was peripheral blood, collected in a trial of Ad26.COV2.S vaccine versus placebo. Source of these receptors: a person between 18 and 65 years old who received the Ad26.COV2.S COVID-19 vaccine or a placebo.

The chain couples TRBV2 to TRBJ1-1; TRBD1 aligns across 9 bases. CDR1 is SNHLY and CDR2 is FYNNEI in the germline V gene. The CDR3 covers 14 residues. V shed 7 bases and J 1 base; nucleotides not matched to a gene: 4. DNA of the CDR3: TGTGCCAGCACCCGGACAGGGGAGAACACTGAAGCTTTCTTT. Translation gives CASTRTGENTEAFF.

The chain joins TRBV10-1 to TRBJ2-3, with 7 bases aligning to TRBD2. J gave up 3 bases and V 10 bases, and 4 bases lay outside the gene matches. The CDR3 extends over 12 amino acids. The V gene's germline CDR1 is WNHNN and CDR2 SYGVQD (reference sequence). In nucleotides, the CDR3 is TGCGCCACCAGAGCGGGAACAGATACGCAGTATTTT. It is translated as CATRAGTDTQYF.

A note on this clone: The sample has other DNA sequences that encode this CDR3 too. The rearrangement joins TRBV18 to TRBJ1-1; D gene unclear. There are 14 residues in the CDR3. V lost 3 bases and J 5 bases, leaving 13 bases between the germline ends. Germline V lookup: CDR1 KGHSH, CDR2 LQKENI. The CDR3 region is CASSPPTGRTEAFF. CDR3 DNA: TGTGCCAGCTCACCCCCAACTGGTCGGACTGAAGCTTTCTTT. Supplemented by reference TRBV18 and TRBJ1-1, the full variable domain reads NAGVMQNPRHLVRRRGQEARLRCSPMKGHSHVYWYRQLPEEGLKFMVYLQKENIIDESGMPKERFSAEFPKEGPSILRIQQVVRGDSAAYFCASSPPTGRTEAFFGQGTRLTVV.

This clone was observed a handful of times. The chain has TRBV4-2 and TRBJ2-7; D may be TRBD1 or TRBD2 (6 bases each). V lost 0 bases and J lost 2, with 17 bases in between. Per germline, CDR1 LGHNA and CDR2 YNFKEQ. The CDR3 consists of 17 residues. The CDR3 protein is CASSQDSLGGGTYEQYF. The CDR3 region has the DNA TGTGCCAGCAGCCAAGATAGTCTTGGAGGGGGGACCTACGAGCAGTACTTC.

This clone showed up just a few times. This chain joins TRBV3-1 (or the pseudogene TRBV3-2) and TRBJ1-5; TRBD1 might be the D (6 bases). There are 13 residues in the CDR3. Germline values: CDR1 LGHDT, CDR2 YNNKEL (reference sequence). The V gene lost 4 bases and the J gene lost 4 bases, with 8 bases spanning the gap. The CDR3 reads CASSRQVNQPQHF. CDR3 nucleotide sequence: TGTGCCAGCAGCCGACAGGTTAATCAGCCCCAGCATTTT.

V is TRBV4-1 and J is TRBJ2-2, with a tentative D call TRBD2 (6 bases). There are 16 residues in the CDR3. Germline CDR1 is MGHRA and CDR2 is YSYEKL. Trimming cost V 0 bases and J 4 bases, with 12 bases left between them. For the CDR3, the DNA is TGCGCCAGCAGCCAAGAAAGCGGGTCGGGCACCGGGGAGCTGTTTTTT. As protein: CASSQESGSGTGELFF.

This clone was recorded only once. The V and J genes are TRBV29-1 and TRBJ1-3; 9 bases match TRBD1. V lost 3 bases and J lost 2; bases outside the gene matches: 5. Germline V gives CDR1 SQVTM, CDR2 ANQGSEA. The CDR3 length is 15 residues. DNA of the CDR3: TGCAGCGTTGAGAAGGGGACAGGGACTGGAAACACCATATATTTT. Its protein is CSVEKGTGTGNTIYF. Full variable domain (remainder filled in from reference TRBV29-1 and TRBJ1-3): SAVISQKPSRDICQRGTSLTIQCQVDSQVTMMFWYRQQPGQSLTLIATANQGSEATYESGFVIDKFPISRPNLTFSTLTVSNMSPEDSSIYLCSVEKGTGTGNTIYFGEGSWLTVV.

This clone was observed a single time. The V gene is TRBV18, the J gene TRBJ2-7; 12 bases match TRBD2. The CDR3 covers 15 residues. Germline trimming cut 6 bases from V and 5 bases from J; bases unmatched to any gene: 8. Looked up from germline, CDR1 is KGHSH and CDR2 is LQKENI. The CDR3 DNA follows: TGTGCCAGCTCGCTAGCGGGAGGGCCCATCAACGAGCAGTACTTC. Its protein product is CASSLAGGPINEQYF.

The genes are TRBV9 and TRBJ1-1; D perhaps matches TRBD1 (5 bases). Germline CDR1 SGDLS, CDR2 YYNGEE. This CDR3 has 14 amino acids. Deletions cut 0 bases from V and 5 bases from J, with 11 bases between. The CDR3 loop is CASSVAGRGTEAFF. The DNA for the CDR3 is TGTGCCAGCAGCGTAGCGGGTCGGGGGACTGAAGCTTTCTTT.

The chain uses TRBV29-1 and TRBJ2-7; 9 nucleotides line up with TRBD1. The CDR3 has 11 amino acids. The V segment lost 8 bases and the J segment 4 bases; nucleotides outside the gene matches: 3. Germline values: CDR1 SQVTM, CDR2 ANQGSEA. CDR3 sequence: CSTGQGYEQYF. CDR3 bases: TGCAGCACAGGACAGGGGTACGAGCAGTACTTC.

The rearrangement links TRBV6-6 to TRBJ2-7; weak D call: TRBD1 (5 bases). This CDR3 region has 15 residues. Deletions cut 2 bases from V and 0 bases from J, with 11 bases between. Per the germline V gene, CDR1 is MNHNY and CDR2 is SVGAGI (reference sequence). CDR3 residues: CASSYPPGISYEQYF. CDR3 DNA sequence: TGTGCCAGCAGTTACCCGCCAGGGATCTCCTACGAGCAGTACTTC.

This chain connects TRBV18 to TRBJ2-4; TRBD2 agrees at 11 bases. The V gene end was trimmed by 3 bases and the J gene end by 11 bases; junction bases not matched to a gene: 9. This CDR3 is 15 amino acids long. Germline CDR1 reads KGHSH; CDR2 reads LQKENI. The CDR3 reads CASSPIAGGAGVQYF. CDR3 coding DNA: TGTGCCAGCTCACCTATAGCGGGAGGGGCAGGCGTTCAGTACTTC.

This clone appeared a single time. The rearrangement uses TRBV29-1 and TRBJ2-7, with TRBD1 identical over 9 bases. This CDR3 is 13 amino acids long. CDR1 and CDR2 from the germline V gene are SQVTM and ANQGSEA. V was pared by 6 bases and J by 3 bases, with 6 bases of the junction left unmatched. The CDR3 region is CSVPGQGVYEQYF. Here the CDR3 DNA reads TGCAGCGTGCCGGGACAGGGTGTCTACGAGCAGTACTTC.

The rearrangement joins TRBV30 to TRBJ2-5; D gene ambiguous. The germline CDR1 and CDR2 sequences are GTSNPN and SVGIG (reference sequence). Between the trimmed V and J ends, which lost 2 bases and 4 bases, there was a span of 8 bases. This CDR3 region has 12 residues. The CDR3 is CAWSPIPETQYF. The CDR3 DNA is TGTGCCTGGAGTCCCATCCCAGAGACCCAGTACTTC.

The CDR3 bases are TGCAGCGTTCGCAGGTCGAGCACAGATACGCAGTATTTT. Translated: CSVRRSSTDTQYF. This chain links TRBV29-1 with TRBJ2-3; D is undetermined. Trimming pared 5 bases from V and 0 bases from J, leaving 9 bases between. The CDR3 is made up of 13 amino acids. CDR1 and CDR2 from the germline V gene are SQVTM and ANQGSEA.

The genes are TRBV5-1 and TRBJ2-2, with 9 bases aligning to TRBD1. This CDR3 region has 15 residues. Germline values: CDR1 SGHRS, CDR2 YFSETQ. J gave up 3 bases and V 3 bases, and 3 bases lay outside the gene matches. This CDR3 reads CASSWGQGHTGELFF. The CDR3 DNA reads as TGCGCCAGCAGCTGGGGACAGGGCCACACCGGGGAGCTGTTTTTT.

The V gene is TRBV5-1, the J gene TRBJ2-5, with D possibly matching TRBD1 (5 bases). Germline loops: CDR1 SGHRS, CDR2 YFSETQ. The CDR3 sequence is 14 residues long. V was pared by 2 bases and J by 2 bases, with 10 bases between. DNA of the CDR3: TGCGCCAGCAGCTTTACAGGACCACAAGAGACCCAGTACTTC. This encodes CASSFTGPQETQYF.

The V gene is TRBV7-9, the J gene TRBJ1-3; D is perhaps TRBD1 (5 bases). Germline CDR1 SEHNR, CDR2 FQNEAQ (reference sequence). Trimming pared 5 bases from V and 8 bases from J, leaving 22 bases between. The CDR3 length is 16 residues. Here the CDR3 reads CASSHQNVPVGDTIYF. The CDR3 coding sequence is TGTGCCAGCAGCCATCAAAACGTGCCCGTAGGGGACACCATATATTTT.

The chain has TRBV6-5 and TRBJ2-2, with D possibly TRBD1 on 5 matching bases. V was trimmed by 0 bases and J by 7 bases, leaving 12 bases between them. The CDR3 totals 15 residues. CDR1 is MNHEY and CDR2 is SVGAGI in the germline V gene. The CDR3 here is CASSYSNQGGGELFF. In nucleotides, the CDR3 is TGTGCCAGCAGTTACTCGAATCAGGGTGGCGGGGAGCTGTTTTTT.